The T cell receptor (beta chain) described here comes from a study of patients and donors after allogeneic stem cell transplantation. The germline CDR1 and CDR2 sequences are SGHRS and YFSETQ. This CDR3 is built from 14 residues. V was pared by 4 bases and J by 3 bases, with 3 bases of the junction left unmatched. This clonotype was seen many times. Each CDR3 protein is one row after TCRdb ran MiXCR on the RT-PCR reads. The sample holds 150,000 to 200,000 distinct CDR3 sequences, around two fifths seen once. The specimen sequenced was blood, either unsorted or a sorted T cell fraction (not recorded which). This clonotype originated in a human donor who was either an allogeneic HSCT recipient or a stem cell or donor lymphocyte infusion donor (not recorded which). It is not recorded whose cells these are; they may come from a transplant donor. The chain carries TRBV5-1 and TRBJ1-3; 8 bases are shared with TRBD1. The CDR3 region is CASSPDRVGNTIYF. CDR3 in DNA: TGCGCCAGCAGCCCGGACAGGGTTGGAAACACCATATATTTT.